This T cell receptor beta chain was captured by sequencing in a study of breast tumors, draining lymph nodes, adjacent tissues. Regarding the study as a whole: The lymph node origin of tumor T cells was framed as consistent with a hypothesis, not demonstrated. Compared with basal-like, luminal-like tumors shared significantly more repertoire with nontumor tissue.

This CDR3 spans 13 amino acids. CDR1 SGHRS and CDR2 YFSETQ come from the germline V gene. V lost 7 bases and J 7 bases, leaving 12 bases between the germline ends. This clonotype was detected ten times or more. The target antigen is unknown. Breast cancer patients provided tissue from their axillary draining lymph nodes. One entry per CDR3 protein, called by TCRdb with MiXCR from the multiplex PCR reads. The sample lists 100,000 or so distinct CDR3 sequences; around 20% were seen once. The TCR comes from a female donor with breast cancer. Some clones in this sample may be carry-over from other donors' samples. The sequencing input was axillary lymph node tissue. This chain connects TRBV5-1 to TRBJ1-6; a weak D match, TRBD1 (5 bases). The DNA for the CDR3 is TGCGCCAGCCGGGGGACGGAGAATTCACCCCTCCACTTT. Protein product: CASRGTENSPLHF.